This TCR beta chain was observed in a study of blood T cell repertoires in COVID-19. About the study: Acute-phase and convalescent COVID-19 samples originated in the United States, Italy and Spain. T cells, B-cell-depleted T cells, or PBMCs provided the cDNA or gDNA that served as material.

Method: immunoSEQ multiplex PCR; TCRdb's copy keeps in-frame clones and lacks some. The sample holds fewer than 250,000 clones, about four fifths seen once. Germline trimming cut 5 bases from V and 9 bases from J; bases unmatched to any gene: 8. Looked up from germline, CDR1 is SGHDT and CDR2 is YYEEEE. The CDR3 loop spans 13 amino acids. Participants spanned ages about 18 to 100 years and resided in some 22 US areas. Allocation to cohorts depended on clinical history reported by the participants. The chain joins TRBV5-6 to TRBJ2-5; the match to TRBD1 covers 9 bases. Sequencing was performed on PBMCs or T cells enriched from blood (not recorded which). The sequence was collected from a woman in her forties or fifties who had been exposed to COVID-19. The CDR3 coding sequence is TGTGCCAGCAGTACGGACAGGGGAATGGCCCAGTACTTC. Translated: CASSTDRGMAQYF. Using reference TRBV5-6 and TRBJ2-5 for the parts outside the CDR3, the full variable domain is DAGVTQSPTHLIKTRGQQVTLRCSPKSGHDTVSWYQQALGQGPQFIFQYYEEEERQRGNFPDRFSGHQFPNYSSELNVNALLLGDSALYLCASSTDRGMAQYFGPGTRLLVL.